One T cell receptor (beta chain) is described in this entry. What it binds is unknown. These data come from a study of T cells after yellow fever vaccination. Study-wide points: At around 95% for CD4 and around 91% for CD8, most primary-vaccination clones showed up again after the booster.

One entry per CDR3 protein, called by TCRdb with MiXCR from the 5' RACE reads. The repertoire holds approximately 580,000 distinct CDR3 sequences, with roughly 17% as singletons. The clonotype was recovered from a young man who received the YFV17D yellow fever vaccine. Source: PBMCs, taken 5 days after the first yellow fever vaccination.

CDR3 residues: CASSPPNLAIDTQYF. The CDR3 DNA sequence: TGTGCCAGCTCACCACCGAACCTAGCCATAGATACGCAGTATTTT. This rearrangement joins TRBV18 to TRBJ2-3; tentative D call: TRBD2 (5 bases). Per germline, CDR1 KGHSH and CDR2 LQKENI. V lost 0 bases and J 5 bases, leaving 12 bases between the germline ends. CDR3 size: 15 residues.